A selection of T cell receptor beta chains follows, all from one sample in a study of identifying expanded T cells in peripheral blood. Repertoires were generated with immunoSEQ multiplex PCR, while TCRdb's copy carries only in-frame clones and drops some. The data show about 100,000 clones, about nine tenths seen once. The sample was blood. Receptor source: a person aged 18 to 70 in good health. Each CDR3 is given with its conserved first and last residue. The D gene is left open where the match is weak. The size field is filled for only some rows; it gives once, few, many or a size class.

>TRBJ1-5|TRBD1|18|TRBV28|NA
TGTGCCAGCAGTTCCCCATCCGGGACAGGGAGGGCGAATCAGCCCCAGCATTTT
CASSSPSGTGRANQPQHF
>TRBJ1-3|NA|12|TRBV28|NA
TGTGCCACTACGCCCTCTGGAAACACCATATATTTT
CATTPSGNTIYF
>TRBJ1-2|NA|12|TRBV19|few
TGTGCCAGTAGTATAGAGGGCGGAGGCTACACCTTC
CASSIEGGGYTF
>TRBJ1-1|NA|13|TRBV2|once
TGTGCCAGCAGAGCTGTGCCGGACACTGAAGCTTTCTTT
CASRAVPDTEAFF
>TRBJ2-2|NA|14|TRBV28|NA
TGTGCCAGCACCCCCTCTTGGGGGATCGGGGAGCTGTTTTTT
CASTPSWGIGELFF
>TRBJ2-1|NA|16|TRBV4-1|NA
TGCGCCAGCAGCCAAGCCCCTACTCGGAGCTACAATGAGCAGTTCTTC
CASSQAPTRSYNEQFF
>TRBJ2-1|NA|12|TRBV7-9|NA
TGTGCCAGCAGTTCAGCAAGCGCTGAGCAGTTCTTC
CASSSASAEQFF
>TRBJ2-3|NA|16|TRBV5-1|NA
TGCGCCAGCAGCTTGGCCTTGCCAGGGGGCACAGATACGCAGTATTTT
CASSLALPGGTDTQYF
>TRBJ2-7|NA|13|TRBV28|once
TGTGCCAGCAGTTCCAGGGGACCTTACGAGCAGTACTTC
CASSSRGPYEQYF
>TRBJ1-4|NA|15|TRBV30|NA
TGTGCCTGGAGTTACGGGATCGGTCCTAATGAAAAACTGTTTTTT
CAWSYGIGPNEKLFF
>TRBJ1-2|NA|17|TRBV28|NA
TGTGCCAGCAGTTCAATTACTATGCGGGCCTTTGACTATGGCTACACCTTC
CASSSITMRAFDYGYTF
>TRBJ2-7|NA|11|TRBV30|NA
TGTGCCTGGAGTAGAAGGGACGAGCAGTACTTC
CAWSRRDEQYF